This T cell receptor beta chain stems from a study of radiotherapy plus CTLA-4 blockade in lung cancer. Points from the study as a whole: Early blood T cell clone dynamics, with interferon-beta, were reported to best predict response. There was expansion of tumor-derived TCR clones in blood after radiotherapy plus ipilimumab.

For this clone: What it binds is not known.

Measured with immunoSEQ multiplex PCR; TCRdb has only the in-frame clones, and not every one. The profile covers roughly 30,000 clones, with 70% to 80% appearing a single time and around 7% taken by the ten largest. Looked up from germline, CDR1 is SGHDT and CDR2 is YYEEEE. The CDR3 runs 13 residues. The ends were cut back, 1 base at V and 4 bases at J, with 8 bases in the middle. The sample in question was peripheral blood, obtained from a patient treated with radiotherapy plus ipilimumab. The sequence was obtained from a human donor with non-small cell lung cancer who had stable disease on radiotherapy plus ipilimumab. The J gene is TRBJ2-5, the V gene TRBV5-6; D not certain. CDR3 DNA: TGTGCCAGCAGCTTGCCCCCGACAGAGACCCAGTACTTC. Protein: CASSLPPTETQYF.